This T cell receptor beta chain was observed in a study of blood T cells in healthy people across ages (dated by TCRdb to about 2015). Describing the broader study: Template switching captured roughly one uniquely barcoded TCR beta cDNA molecule per two T cells in model experiments. Age-related changes in TCR beta repertoire diversity were measured in the study by deep sequencing normalized with unique cDNA molecular identifiers. Donors were grouped into four age groups: young (average roughly 16 years), middle-aged (roughly 40), aged (around 56) and long-lived (about 82). To avoid experimental bias, donors of different ages were randomly spread across the sequencing lanes. The study analyzed two additional independent replicas of 1 million unique cDNA reads from the same blood draw for two donors, one aged 18 to 30 and one aged 80 or older. What the study reported, not specific to this receptor: Observed TCR beta diversity per million T cells fell roughly linearly with age, and a significant reduction was already apparent by age about 43. Estimates of total diversity based on one million sequenced T cells were regarded as lower bounds and as underestimates. Because the CMV infection status of the donors was unknown, age-related changes in expanded clonotypes may potentially have been confounded. A strong correlation was found between observed TCR beta diversity and the percentage of naive T cells measured by flow cytometry. The long-lived group showed more naive CD4+ T cells, fewer expanded clones and increased TCR diversity than the aged group, suggesting age selection. Since profiling was done on bulk unsorted PBMCs, naive and antigen-experienced compartments could not be conclusively compared.

From the germline V gene, CDR1 is SGHDT and CDR2 is YYEEEE. The cysteine opens and the phenylalanine closes a CDR3 of 17 amino acids. Of the read, only the CDR3 DNA is kept; its 51 bases are in frame from base 1. Compared with germline, V lacks 2 bases and J lacks 3 bases; bases without a gene match: 12. Comment on this clonotype: Its antigen has not been determined. No per-base quality is available; no much larger clone lies one base away.

Systemically healthy Caucasian individuals from Russia, around 39 in total and aged roughly 6 to 100 years, were included as donors. Each donor gave around 9.9 milliliters of peripheral blood, collected into EDTA-treated Vacutainer tubes. Ficoll-Paque density-gradient centrifugation was used to isolate PBMCs, with at least 6 million obtained per sample. Trizol reagent was used to extract total RNA from PBMCs, with at least 5.5 micrograms per sample. Naive CD45RAhigh/CD27high T cell percentages were measured by flow cytometry on a PBMC aliquot from every donor. To prepare the library, 5' RACE was applied. TCRdb lists the instrument as Illumina HiSeq 2500. The second PCR ran for about 6 to 12 cycles and used a J-beta primer mix along with a sample-barcoded 5' primer. A unique molecular identifier was introduced onto each TCR beta cDNA molecule by a template-switch 5' adaptor carrying 12 random nucleotides. Each sample yielded at least 3 million CDR3-containing paired-end reads. First-strand cDNA synthesis was performed from all RNA using the Mint cDNA synthesis kit, with priming by a TRBC-specific oligonucleotide. Following uracil-DNA glycosylase treatment, all cDNA underwent a first 18-cycle PCR with the universal primers M1SS and BC2_uni_R. As for how the authors treated the data: For normalization, 1 million high-quality reads, each with a distinct molecular identifier, were randomly selected from each sample. Instead of being binned into consensus sequences, reads with shared molecular identifiers were discarded. MiTCR, set to a Q25 quality threshold and the strictest error-elimination algorithm, was used for CDR3 identification, clonotype clustering and error correction. A nonparametric unseen species model with Euler transformation was used to estimate a lower bound on total TCR beta diversity. In TCRdb, the public reads were trimmed at Q25 with fastp and aligned with MiXCR, with productive beta chains retained. Each CDR3 protein appears once, grouped with its most common genes and DNA. These V and J calls derive from TCRdb rather than the authors' analysis. The sample yields roughly 730,000 distinct CDR3 sequences; roughly three fifths were counted once. The ten most abundant clones make up roughly 26% of the sample.

The chain is made from TRBV5-6 and TRBJ1-2, and 8 bases in between align with TRBD1. The sample was blood. This sequence originates from a man aged 35-49 years in good health. Read as DNA, the sequence is TGTGCCAGCAGCTTTGTTGGCAGGGGGCGCTTGGACTATGGCTACACCTTC. This encodes CASSFVGRGRLDYGYTF.